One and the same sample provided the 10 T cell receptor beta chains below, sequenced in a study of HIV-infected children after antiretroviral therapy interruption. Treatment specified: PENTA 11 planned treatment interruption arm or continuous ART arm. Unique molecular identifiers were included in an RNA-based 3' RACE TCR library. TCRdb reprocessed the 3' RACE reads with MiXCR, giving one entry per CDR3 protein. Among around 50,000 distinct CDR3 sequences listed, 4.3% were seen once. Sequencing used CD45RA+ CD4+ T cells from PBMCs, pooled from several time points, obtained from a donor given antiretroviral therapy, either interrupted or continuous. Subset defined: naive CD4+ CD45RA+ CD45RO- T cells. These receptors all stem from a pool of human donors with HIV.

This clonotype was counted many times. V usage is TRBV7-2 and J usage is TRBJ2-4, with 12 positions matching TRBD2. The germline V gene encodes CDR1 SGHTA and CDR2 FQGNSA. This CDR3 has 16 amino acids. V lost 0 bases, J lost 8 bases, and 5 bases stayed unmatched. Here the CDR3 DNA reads TGTGCCAGCAGCTTAGCTGCTAGCGGGGGGGCTTACATTCAGTACTTC. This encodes CASSLAASGGAYIQYF.

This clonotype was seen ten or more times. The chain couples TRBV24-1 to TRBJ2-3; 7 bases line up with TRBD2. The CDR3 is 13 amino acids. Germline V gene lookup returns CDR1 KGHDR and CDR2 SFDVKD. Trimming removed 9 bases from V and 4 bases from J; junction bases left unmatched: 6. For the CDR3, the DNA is TGTGCCACCCGCGGGGGTGCAGCAGATACGCAGTATTTT. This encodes CATRGGAADTQYF.

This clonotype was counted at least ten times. Written as DNA, the CDR3 is TGTGCCAGCCTAGTTGGGCCAACGGGTGAAGCTTTCTTT. It encodes CASLVGPTGEAFF. The chain employs TRBV7-3 and TRBJ1-1; D uncertain. The V and J ends lost 8 bases and 7 bases respectively, with 17 bases between them. CDR3 length: 13 residues. CDR1 is SGHTA, CDR2 FQGTGA, per germline.

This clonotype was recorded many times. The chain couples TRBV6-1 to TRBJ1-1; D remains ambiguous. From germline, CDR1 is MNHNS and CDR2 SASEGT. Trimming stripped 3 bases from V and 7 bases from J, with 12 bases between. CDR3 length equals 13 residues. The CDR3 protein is CASSDRFGGEAFF. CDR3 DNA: TGTGCCAGCAGTGACAGGTTCGGAGGTGAAGCTTTCTTT.

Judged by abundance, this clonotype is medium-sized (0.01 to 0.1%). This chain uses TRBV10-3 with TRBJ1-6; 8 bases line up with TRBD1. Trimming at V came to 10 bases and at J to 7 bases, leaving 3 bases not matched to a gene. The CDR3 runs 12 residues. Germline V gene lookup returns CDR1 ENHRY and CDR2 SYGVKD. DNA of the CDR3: TGTGCCACATGGACAGGGAATTCACCCCTCCACTTT. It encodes CATWTGNSPLHF.

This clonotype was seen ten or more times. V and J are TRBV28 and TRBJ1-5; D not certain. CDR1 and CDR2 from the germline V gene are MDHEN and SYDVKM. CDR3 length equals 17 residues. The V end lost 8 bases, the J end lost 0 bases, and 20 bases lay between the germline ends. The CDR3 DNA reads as TGTGCCAGCGCAGGCCCGGGAGATACTTATAGCAATCAGCCCCAGCATTTT. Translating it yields CASAGPGDTYSNQPQHF. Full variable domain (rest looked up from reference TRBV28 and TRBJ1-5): DVKVTQSSRYLVKRTGEKVFLECVQDMDHENMFWYRQDPGLGLRLIYFSYDVKMKEKGDIPEGYSVSREKKERFSLILESASTNQTSMYLCASAGPGDTYSNQPQHFGDGTRLSIL.

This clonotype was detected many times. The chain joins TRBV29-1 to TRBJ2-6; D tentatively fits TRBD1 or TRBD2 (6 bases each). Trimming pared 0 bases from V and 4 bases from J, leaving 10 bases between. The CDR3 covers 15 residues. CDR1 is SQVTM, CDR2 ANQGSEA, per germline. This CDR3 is CSVEDPGAGANVLTF. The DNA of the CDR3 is TGCAGCGTTGAAGACCCGGGGGCCGGGGCCAACGTCCTGACTTTC.

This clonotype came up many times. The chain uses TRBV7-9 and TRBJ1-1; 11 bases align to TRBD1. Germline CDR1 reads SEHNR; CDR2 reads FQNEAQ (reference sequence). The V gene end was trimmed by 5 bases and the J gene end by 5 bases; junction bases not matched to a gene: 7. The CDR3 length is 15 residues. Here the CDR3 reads CASSSWTGGSTEAFF. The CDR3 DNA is TGTGCCAGCAGCAGCTGGACAGGGGGCAGTACTGAAGCTTTCTTT.

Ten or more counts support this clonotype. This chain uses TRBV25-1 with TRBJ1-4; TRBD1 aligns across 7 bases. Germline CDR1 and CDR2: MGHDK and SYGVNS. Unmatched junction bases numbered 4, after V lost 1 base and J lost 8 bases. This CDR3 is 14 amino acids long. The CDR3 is CASSESGGGEKLFF. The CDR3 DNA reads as TGTGCCAGCAGTGAATCAGGGGGTGGAGAAAAACTGTTTTTT.

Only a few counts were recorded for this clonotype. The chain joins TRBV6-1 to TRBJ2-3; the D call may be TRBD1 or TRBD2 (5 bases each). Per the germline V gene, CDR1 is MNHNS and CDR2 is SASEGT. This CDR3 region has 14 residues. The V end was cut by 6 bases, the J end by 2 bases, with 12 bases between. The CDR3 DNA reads TGTGCCAGCAGCAACCGGGACGTCACAGATACGCAGTATTTT. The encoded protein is CASSNRDVTDTQYF.